This T cell receptor (beta chain) came from a study of cytomegalovirus exposure and HLA in healthy donors. Study results and limitations: Owing to their indistinguishability, certain V segments, notably TRBV6-2 and TRBV6-3, were excluded.

This PCR relied on a set of 60 Vbeta primers and 13 Jbeta primers. Produced via immunoSEQ multiplex PCR; TCRdb's table is partial and in-frame only. The sample yields 65,000 to 95,000 clones, of which the top ten take up 1.3% to 1.5%. About this clone itself: Its target is unknown.

CDR3 length: 15 amino acids. CDR1 is MNHNS, CDR2 SASEGT, per germline. V was cut by 7 bases and J by 7 bases, with 19 bases left in between. The chain links TRBV6-1 to TRBJ2-2, with D maybe TRBD2 (5 bases). The sample consisted of PBMCs. This TCR came from a woman aged 60 to 75 in good health and CMV-seronegative. Here the CDR3 DNA reads TGTGCCAGCACAGAGGGCTTCTTTCTTGGCGGGGAGCTGTTTTTT. Translating it yields CASTEGFFLGGELFF.